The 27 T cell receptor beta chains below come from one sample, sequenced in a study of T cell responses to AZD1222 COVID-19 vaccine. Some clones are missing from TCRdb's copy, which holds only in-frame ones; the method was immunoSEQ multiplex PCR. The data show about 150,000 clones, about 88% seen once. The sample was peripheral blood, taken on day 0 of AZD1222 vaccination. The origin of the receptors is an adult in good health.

CDR3 nucleotide sequence: TGTGCCAGCAGCTTAAGGGTGGAGAGCACCGGGGAGCTGTTTTTT. As protein: CASSLRVESTGELFF. The chain has TRBV7-8 and TRBJ2-2, with D unresolved. The CDR3 extends over 15 amino acids. V lost 2 bases, J lost 4 bases, and 11 bases lay in between. Germline V gene sequence: CDR1 SGHVS, CDR2 FQNEAQ.

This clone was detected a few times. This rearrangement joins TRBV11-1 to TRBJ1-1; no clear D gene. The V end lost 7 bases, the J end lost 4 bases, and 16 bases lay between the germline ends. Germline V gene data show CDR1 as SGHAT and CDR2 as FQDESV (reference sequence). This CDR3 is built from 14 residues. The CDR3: CASTPEGRGTEAFF. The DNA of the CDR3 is TGTGCCAGCACCCCCGAAGGGAGAGGCACTGAAGCTTTCTTT.

CDR3 coding DNA: TGTGCCAGCAATGAACAGGGGCGCTATGGCTACACCTTC. It translates to CASNEQGRYGYTF. V is TRBV3-1 (or the pseudogene TRBV3-2) and J is TRBJ1-2; TRBD1 aligns across 7 bases. The CDR3 is 13 residues long. Germline trimming cut 7 bases from V and 4 bases from J; bases unmatched to any gene: 6. Germline CDR1 LGHDT, CDR2 YNNKEL (reference sequence).

This CDR3 reads CASSFTGATEAFF. As DNA, the CDR3 is TGTGCCAGCAGCTTTACGGGGGCCACTGAAGCTTTCTTT. The chain combines TRBV7-9 with TRBJ1-1; D might be TRBD1 (6 bases). Trimming took 3 bases from V and 4 from J, leaving 9 bases between them. The CDR3 runs 13 residues. Looked up from germline, CDR1 is SEHNR and CDR2 is FQNEAQ (reference sequence).

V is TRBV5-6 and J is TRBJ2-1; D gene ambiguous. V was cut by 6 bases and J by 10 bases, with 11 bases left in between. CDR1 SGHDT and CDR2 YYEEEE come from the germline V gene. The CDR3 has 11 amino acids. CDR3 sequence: CASNRAVEQFF. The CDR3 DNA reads TGTGCCAGCAACCGCGCCGTGGAGCAGTTCTTC.

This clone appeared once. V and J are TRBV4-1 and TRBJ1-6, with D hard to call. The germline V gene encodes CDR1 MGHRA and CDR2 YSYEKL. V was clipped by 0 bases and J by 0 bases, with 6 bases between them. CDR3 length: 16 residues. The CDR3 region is CASSQDRSSYNSPLHF. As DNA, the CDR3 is TGCGCCAGCAGCCAAGACAGAAGCTCCTATAATTCACCCCTCCACTTT.

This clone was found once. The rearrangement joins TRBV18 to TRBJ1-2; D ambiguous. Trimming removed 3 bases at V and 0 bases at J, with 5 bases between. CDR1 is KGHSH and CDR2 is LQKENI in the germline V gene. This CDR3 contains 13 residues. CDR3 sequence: CASSPQANYGYTF. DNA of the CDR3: TGTGCCAGCTCACCCCAGGCTAACTATGGCTACACCTTC.

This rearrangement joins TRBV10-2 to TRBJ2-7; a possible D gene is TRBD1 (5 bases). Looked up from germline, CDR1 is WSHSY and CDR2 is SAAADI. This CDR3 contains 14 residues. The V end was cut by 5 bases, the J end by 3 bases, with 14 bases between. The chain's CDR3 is CASSSSGFRYEQYF. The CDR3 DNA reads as TGCGCCAGCAGTAGCTCAGGGTTTCGCTACGAGCAGTACTTC.

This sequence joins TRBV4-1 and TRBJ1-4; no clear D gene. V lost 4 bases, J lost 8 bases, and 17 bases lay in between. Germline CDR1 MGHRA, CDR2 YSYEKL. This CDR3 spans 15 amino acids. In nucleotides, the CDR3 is TGCGCCAGCAGCCTCGGGCCCGCGGCAGGCGAAAAACTGTTTTTT. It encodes CASSLGPAAGEKLFF.

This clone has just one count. The CDR3 DNA follows: TGTGCCAGCAGTGGGACAGGGGTCGGAGGTAATTCACCCCTCCACTTT. It specifies CASSGTGVGGNSPLHF. The V and J genes are TRBV2 and TRBJ1-6; 9 bases are a match to TRBD1. This CDR3 has 16 amino acids. Per the germline V gene, CDR1 is SNHLY and CDR2 is FYNNEI. The V gene end was trimmed by 4 bases and the J gene end by 6 bases; junction bases not matched to a gene: 7.

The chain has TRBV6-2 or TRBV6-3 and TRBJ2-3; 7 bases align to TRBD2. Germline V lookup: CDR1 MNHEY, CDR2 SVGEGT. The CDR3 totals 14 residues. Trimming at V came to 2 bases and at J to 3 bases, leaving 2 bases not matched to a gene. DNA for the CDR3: TGTGCCAGCAGTTACCGGGGGGATACAGATACGCAGTATTTT. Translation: CASSYRGDTDTQYF.

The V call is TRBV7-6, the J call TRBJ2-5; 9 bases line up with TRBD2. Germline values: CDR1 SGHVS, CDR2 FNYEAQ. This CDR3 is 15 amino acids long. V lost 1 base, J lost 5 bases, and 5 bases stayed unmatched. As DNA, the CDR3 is TGTGCCAGCAGCTTAGTGCGGGGGGGCCTGGAGACCCAGTACTTC. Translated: CASSLVRGGLETQYF.

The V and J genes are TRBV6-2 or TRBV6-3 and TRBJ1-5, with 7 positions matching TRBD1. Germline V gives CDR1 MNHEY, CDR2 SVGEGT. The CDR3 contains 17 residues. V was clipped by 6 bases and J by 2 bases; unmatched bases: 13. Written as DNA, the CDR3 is TGTGCCAGCAGCCCACGGGTTCTAACAGGGGGCAATCAGCCCCAGCATTTT. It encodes CASSPRVLTGGNQPQHF.

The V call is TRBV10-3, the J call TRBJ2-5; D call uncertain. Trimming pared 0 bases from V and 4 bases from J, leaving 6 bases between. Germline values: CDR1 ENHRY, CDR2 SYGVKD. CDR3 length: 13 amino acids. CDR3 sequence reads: CAISESTSETQYF. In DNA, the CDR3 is TGTGCCATCAGTGAGTCGACTTCAGAGACCCAGTACTTC.

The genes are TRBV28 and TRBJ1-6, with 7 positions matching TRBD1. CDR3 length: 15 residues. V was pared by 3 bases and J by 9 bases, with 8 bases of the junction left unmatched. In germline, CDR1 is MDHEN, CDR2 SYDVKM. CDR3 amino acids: CASSFQGERGSPLHF. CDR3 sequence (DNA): TGTGCCAGCAGTTTTCAGGGGGAACGGGGTTCACCCCTCCACTTT.

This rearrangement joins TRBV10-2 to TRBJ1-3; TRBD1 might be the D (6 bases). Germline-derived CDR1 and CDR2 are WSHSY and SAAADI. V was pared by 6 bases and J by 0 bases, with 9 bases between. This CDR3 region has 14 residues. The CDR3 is CASRDSRSGNTIYF. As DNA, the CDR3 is TGCGCCAGCAGGGACAGCCGCTCTGGAAACACCATATATTTT.

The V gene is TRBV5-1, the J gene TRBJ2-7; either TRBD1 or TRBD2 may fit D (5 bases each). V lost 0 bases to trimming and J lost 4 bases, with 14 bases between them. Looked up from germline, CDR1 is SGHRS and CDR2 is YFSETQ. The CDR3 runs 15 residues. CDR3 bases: TGCGCCAGCAGCTTGGGGGGACCAGGGTCTTACGAGCAGTACTTC. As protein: CASSLGGPGSYEQYF.

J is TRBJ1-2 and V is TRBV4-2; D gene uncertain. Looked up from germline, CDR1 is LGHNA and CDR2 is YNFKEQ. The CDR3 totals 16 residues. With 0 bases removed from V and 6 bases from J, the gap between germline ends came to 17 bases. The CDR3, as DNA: TGTGCCAGCAGCCAAGATCGAGGGAGGGAAAGGAATGGCTACACCTTC. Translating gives CASSQDRGRERNGYTF.

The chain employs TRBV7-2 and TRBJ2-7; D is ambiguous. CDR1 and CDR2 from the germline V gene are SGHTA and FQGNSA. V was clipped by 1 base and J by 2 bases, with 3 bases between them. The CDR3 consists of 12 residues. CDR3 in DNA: TGTGCCAGCAGCTTAGATGCCTACGAGCAGTACTTC. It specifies CASSLDAYEQYF.

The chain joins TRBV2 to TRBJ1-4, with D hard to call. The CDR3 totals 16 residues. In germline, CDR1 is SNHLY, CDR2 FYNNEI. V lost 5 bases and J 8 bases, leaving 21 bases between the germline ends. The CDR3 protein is CASSLSRVGLGEKLFF. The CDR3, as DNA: TGTGCCAGCAGTCTATCCCGGGTTGGGCTGGGGGAAAAACTGTTTTTT.

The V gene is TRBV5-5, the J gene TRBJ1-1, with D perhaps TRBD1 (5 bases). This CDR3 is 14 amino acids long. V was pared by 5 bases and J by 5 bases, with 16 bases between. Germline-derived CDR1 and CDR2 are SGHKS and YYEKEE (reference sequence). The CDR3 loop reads CASRFGRGGTEAFF. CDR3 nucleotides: TGTGCCAGCAGATTTGGTAGGGGAGGAACTGAAGCTTTCTTT. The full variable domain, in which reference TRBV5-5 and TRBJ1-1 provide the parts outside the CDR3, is DAGVTQSPTHLIKTRGQQVTLRCSPISGHKSVSWYQQVLGQGPQFIFQYYEKEERGRGNFPDRFSARQFPNYSSELNVNALLLGDSALYLCASRFGRGGTEAFFGQGTRLTVV.

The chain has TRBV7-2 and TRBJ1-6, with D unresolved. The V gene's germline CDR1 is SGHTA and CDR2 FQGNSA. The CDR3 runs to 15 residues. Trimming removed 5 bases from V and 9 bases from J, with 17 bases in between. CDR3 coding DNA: TGTGCCAGCAGCCCCGGGGTACTAAGGGTTTCACCCCTCCACTTT. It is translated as CASSPGVLRVSPLHF.

The CDR3 coding sequence is TGTGCCACCAGCAGAACCGGGACAGCGAACACTGAAGCTTTCTTT. Amino acid sequence: CATSRTGTANTEAFF. The chain uses TRBV15 and TRBJ1-1, with 7 bases aligning to TRBD1. Germline CDR1 reads LNHNV; CDR2 reads YYDKDF (reference sequence). The CDR3 contains 15 residues. With V trimmed by 2 bases and J by 1 base, 4 bases remained unmatched.

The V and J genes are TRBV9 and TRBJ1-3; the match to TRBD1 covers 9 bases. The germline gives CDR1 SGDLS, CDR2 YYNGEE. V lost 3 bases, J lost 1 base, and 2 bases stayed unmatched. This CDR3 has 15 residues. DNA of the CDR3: TGTGCCAGCAGCGGGGGACAGGGTTCTGGAAACACCATATATTTT. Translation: CASSGGQGSGNTIYF. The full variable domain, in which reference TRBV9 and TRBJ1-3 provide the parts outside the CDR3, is DSGVTQTPKHLITATGQRVTLRCSPRSGDLSVYWYQQSLDQGLQFLIQYYNGEERAKGNILERFSAQQFPDLHSELNLSSLELGDSALYFCASSGGQGSGNTIYFGEGSWLTVV.

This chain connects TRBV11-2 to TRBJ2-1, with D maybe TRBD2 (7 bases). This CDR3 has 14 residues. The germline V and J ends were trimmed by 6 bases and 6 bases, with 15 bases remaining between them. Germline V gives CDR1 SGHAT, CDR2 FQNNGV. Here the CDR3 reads CASSRGGQPNEQFF. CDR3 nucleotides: TGTGCCAGCAGTAGGGGGGGGCAGCCCAATGAGCAGTTCTTC. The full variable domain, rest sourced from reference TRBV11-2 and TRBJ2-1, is EAGVAQSPRYKIIEKRQSVAFWCNPISGHATLYWYQQILGQGPKLLIQFQNNGVVDDSQLPKDRFSAERLKGVDSTLKIQPAKLEDSAVYLCASSRGGQPNEQFFGPGTRLTVL.

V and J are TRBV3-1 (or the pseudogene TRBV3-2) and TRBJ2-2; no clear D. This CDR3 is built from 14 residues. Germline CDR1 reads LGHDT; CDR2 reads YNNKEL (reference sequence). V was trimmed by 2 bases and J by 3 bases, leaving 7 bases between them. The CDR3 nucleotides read TGTGCCAGCAGCCAAAACGTCGACACCGGGGAGCTGTTTTTT. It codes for CASSQNVDTGELFF.

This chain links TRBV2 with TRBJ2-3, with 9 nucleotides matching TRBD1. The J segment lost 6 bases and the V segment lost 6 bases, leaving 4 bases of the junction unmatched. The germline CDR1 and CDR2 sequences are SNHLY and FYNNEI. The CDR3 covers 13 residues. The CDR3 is CASSGQGIDTQYF. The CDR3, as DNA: TGTGCCAGCAGCGGACAGGGGATCGATACGCAGTATTTT. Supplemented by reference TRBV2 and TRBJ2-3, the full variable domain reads EPEVTQTPSHQVTQMGQEVILRCVPISNHLYFYWYRQILGQKVEFLVSFYNNEISEKSEIFDDQFSVERPDGSNFTLKIRSTKLEDSAMYFCASSGQGIDTQYFGPGTRLTVL.